This T cell receptor beta chain was sequenced in a study of T cells in tumors after PD-1 blockade. Study in general: Either cemiplimab 350 mg every 2 weeks or pembrolizumab 200 mg every 3 weeks was given.

Sequencing was performed with immunoSEQ multiplex PCR; in TCRdb, only in-frame clones are kept and a portion is missing. The sample shows 60,000 to 75,000 clones, about 74% of them seen only once. CDR1 is MNHNY, CDR2 SVGAGI, per germline (reference sequence). The CDR3 loop spans 16 amino acids. As for this clone: One junction end disagrees with the germline gene, perhaps due to a read error.

This TCR was recovered from a human donor with basal cell carcinoma. The rearrangement links TRBV6-6 to TRBJ2-7; 10 positions agree with TRBD1. The specimen was PBMCs, collected after anti-PD-1 treatment. CDR3 coding DNA: TGTGCCAGCAGTGACTGGACAGGGGGTATCTCCCACGAGCAGTACTTC. Its translation: CASSDWTGGISHEQYF.